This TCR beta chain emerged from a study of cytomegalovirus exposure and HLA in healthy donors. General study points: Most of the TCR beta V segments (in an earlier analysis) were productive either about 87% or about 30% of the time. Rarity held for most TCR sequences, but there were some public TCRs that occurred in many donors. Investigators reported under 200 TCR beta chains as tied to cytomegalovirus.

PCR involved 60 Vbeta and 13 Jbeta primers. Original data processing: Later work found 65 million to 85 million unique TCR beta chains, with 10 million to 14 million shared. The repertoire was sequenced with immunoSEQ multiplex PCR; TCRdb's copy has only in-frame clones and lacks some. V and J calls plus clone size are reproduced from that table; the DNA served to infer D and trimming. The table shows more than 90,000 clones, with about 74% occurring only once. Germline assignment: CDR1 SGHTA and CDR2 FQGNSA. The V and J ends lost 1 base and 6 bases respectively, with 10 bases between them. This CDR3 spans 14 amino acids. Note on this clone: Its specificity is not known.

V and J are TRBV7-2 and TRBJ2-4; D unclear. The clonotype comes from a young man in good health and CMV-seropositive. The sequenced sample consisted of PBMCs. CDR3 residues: CASSLEYSLNIQYF. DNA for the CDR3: TGTGCCAGCAGCTTAGAGTACAGCCTAAACATTCAGTACTTC.